The 3 T cell receptor beta chains presented below share a single source sample, sequenced in a study of blood T cell repertoires in COVID-19. Assay: immunoSEQ multiplex PCR; the TCRdb copy retains only in-frame clones and omits some. This table has 90,000 to 130,000 clones, approximately 79% appearing once. Sequencing was carried out using peripheral blood. The receptors were sampled from a woman older than 75 with active or convalescent COVID-19.

The rearrangement uses TRBV7-9 and TRBJ2-7, with 7 bases aligning to TRBD1. Looked up from germline, CDR1 is SEHNR and CDR2 is FQNEAQ (reference sequence). Trimming removed 5 bases from V and 0 bases from J; junction bases left unmatched: 4. The CDR3 runs to 14 residues. The CDR3 region has the DNA TGTGCCAGCAGCGTCCGGGACAGCTCCTACGAGCAGTACTTC. Translating it yields CASSVRDSSYEQYF.

The V call is TRBV5-1, the J call TRBJ1-3, with D maybe TRBD1 (6 bases). Trimming took 1 base from V and 1 from J, leaving 18 bases between them. Germline values: CDR1 SGHRS, CDR2 YFSETQ. This CDR3 has 18 amino acids. The CDR3 is CASSLWSPRDTSGNTIYF. In DNA, the CDR3 is TGCGCCAGCAGCTTGTGGTCGCCCCGGGACACTTCTGGAAACACCATATATTTT.

The chain has TRBV19 and TRBJ1-4, with D uncertain. The CDR3 is 14 amino acids. Per the germline V gene, CDR1 is LNHDA and CDR2 is SQIVND (reference sequence). V lost 3 bases, J lost 7 bases, and 12 bases lay in between. The CDR3 sequence is CASSIWRRSEKLFF. DNA of the CDR3: TGTGCCAGTAGTATTTGGAGGAGGAGTGAAAAACTGTTTTTT.